Each of the 2 T cell receptor beta chains below was sequenced from the same sample in a study of T-cell reconstitution after alpha-beta-depleted transplantation in children. Molecular barcoding with unique molecular identifiers was used for the TCRbeta library. TCRdb re-called the PCR reads with MiXCR, one entry per CDR3 protein. The sample consists of about 360,000 distinct CDR3 sequences, approximately 12% of them appearing once. The sequencing here drew on PBMCs, taken from the stem cell graft. The origin of the receptors is a human donor who donated a stem cell graft to a child with Fanconi anemia.

This chain uses TRBV15 with TRBJ2-2; D unclear. The germline CDR1 and CDR2 sequences are LNHNV and YYDKDF (reference sequence). V was cut by 0 bases and J by 7 bases, with 3 bases left in between. The CDR3 length is 12 residues. DNA for the CDR3: TGTGCCACCAGCAGAGAGAACGGGGAGCTGTTTTTT. Its translation is CATSRENGELFF.

The chain has TRBV7-2 and TRBJ2-7; the match to TRBD2 covers 7 bases. V shed 1 base, J shed 7 bases, and the junction held 7 bases outside the gene matches. The CDR3 consists of 14 residues. Germline lookup yields CDR1 SGHTA and CDR2 FQGNSA. CDR3 coding DNA: TGTGCCAGCAGCTTAGATCGGGGGGTAAGGGAGCAGTACTTC. Protein sequence: CASSLDRGVREQYF.